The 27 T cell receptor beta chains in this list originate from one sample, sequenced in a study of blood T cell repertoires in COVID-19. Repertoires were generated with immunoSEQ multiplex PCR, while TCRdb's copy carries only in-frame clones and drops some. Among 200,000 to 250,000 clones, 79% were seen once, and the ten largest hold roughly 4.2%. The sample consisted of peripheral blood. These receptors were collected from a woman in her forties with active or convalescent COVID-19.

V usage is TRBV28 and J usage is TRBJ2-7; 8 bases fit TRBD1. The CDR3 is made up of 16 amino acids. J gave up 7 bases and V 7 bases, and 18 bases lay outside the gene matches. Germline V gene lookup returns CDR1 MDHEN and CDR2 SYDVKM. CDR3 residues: CASTSWIGQGGQEQYF. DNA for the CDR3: TGTGCCAGCACCTCCTGGATCGGACAGGGAGGTCAAGAGCAGTACTTC.

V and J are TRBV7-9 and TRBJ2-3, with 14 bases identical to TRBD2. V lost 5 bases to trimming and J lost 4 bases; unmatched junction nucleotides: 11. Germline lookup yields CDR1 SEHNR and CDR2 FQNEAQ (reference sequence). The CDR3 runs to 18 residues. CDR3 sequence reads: CASSPRGLAGGLADTQYF. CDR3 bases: TGTGCCAGCAGCCCACGCGGACTAGCGGGGGGTTTAGCAGATACGCAGTATTTT.

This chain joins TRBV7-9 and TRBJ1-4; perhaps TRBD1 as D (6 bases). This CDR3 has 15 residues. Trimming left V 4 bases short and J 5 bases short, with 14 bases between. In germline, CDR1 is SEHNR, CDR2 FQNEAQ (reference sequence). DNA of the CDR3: TGTGCCAGCAGCTACTACGGGACACAAAATGAAAAACTGTTTTTT. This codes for CASSYYGTQNEKLFF.

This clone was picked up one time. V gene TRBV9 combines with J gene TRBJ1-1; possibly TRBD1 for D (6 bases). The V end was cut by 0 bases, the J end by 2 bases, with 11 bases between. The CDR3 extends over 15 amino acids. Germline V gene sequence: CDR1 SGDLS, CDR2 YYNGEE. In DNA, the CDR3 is TGTGCCAGCAGCGTAGAGGGGGTAGTAAACACTGAAGCTTTCTTT. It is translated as CASSVEGVVNTEAFF. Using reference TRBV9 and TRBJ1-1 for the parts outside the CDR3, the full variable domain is DSGVTQTPKHLITATGQRVTLRCSPRSGDLSVYWYQQSLDQGLQFLIQYYNGEERAKGNILERFSAQQFPDLHSELNLSSLELGDSALYFCASSVEGVVNTEAFFGQGTRLTVV.

The CDR3 here is CASSDVNTEAFF. The CDR3, as DNA: TGTGCCAGCAGTGACGTGAACACTGAAGCTTTCTTT. This sequence joins TRBV2 and TRBJ1-1; D call uncertain. The length of the CDR3 is 12 residues. CDR1 is SNHLY, CDR2 FYNNEI, per germline. Trimming removed 3 bases from V and 0 bases from J, with 2 bases in between.

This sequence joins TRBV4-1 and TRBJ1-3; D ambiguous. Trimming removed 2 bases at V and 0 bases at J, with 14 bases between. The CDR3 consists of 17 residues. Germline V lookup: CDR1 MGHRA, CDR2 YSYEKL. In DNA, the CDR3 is TGCGCCAGCAGCCAATTGACAACAGCTGGCTCTGGAAACACCATATATTTT. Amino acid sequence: CASSQLTTAGSGNTIYF.

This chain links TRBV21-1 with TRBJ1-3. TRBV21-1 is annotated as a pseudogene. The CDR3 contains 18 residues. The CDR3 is CASSNIAASVSSGNTIYF. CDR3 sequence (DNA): TGTGCCAGCAGCAACATCGCGGCCAGCGTGAGCTCTGGAAACACCATATATTTT.

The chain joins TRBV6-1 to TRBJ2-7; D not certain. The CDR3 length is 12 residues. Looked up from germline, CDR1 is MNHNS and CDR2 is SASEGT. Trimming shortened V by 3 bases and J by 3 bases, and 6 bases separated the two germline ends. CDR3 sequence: CASSDILYEQYF. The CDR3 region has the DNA TGTGCCAGCAGTGATATCCTCTACGAGCAGTACTTC.

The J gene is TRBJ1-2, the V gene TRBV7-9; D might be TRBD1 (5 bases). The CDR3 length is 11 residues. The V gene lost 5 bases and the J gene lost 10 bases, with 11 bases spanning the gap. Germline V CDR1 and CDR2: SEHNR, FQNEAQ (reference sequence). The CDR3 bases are TGTGCCAGCAGCCAGGGAGGGATCTACACCTTC. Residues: CASSQGGIYTF.

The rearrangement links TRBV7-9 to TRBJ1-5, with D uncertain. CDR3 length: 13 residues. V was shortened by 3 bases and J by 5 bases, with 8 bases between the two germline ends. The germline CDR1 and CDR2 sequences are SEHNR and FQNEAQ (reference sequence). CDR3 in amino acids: CASSFNGDQPQHF. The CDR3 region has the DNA TGTGCCAGCAGCTTCAACGGGGATCAGCCCCAGCATTTT. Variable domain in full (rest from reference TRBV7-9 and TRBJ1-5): DTGVSQNPRHKITKRGQNVTFRCDPISEHNRLYWYRQTLGQGPEFLTYFQNEAQLEKSRLLSDRFSAERPKGSFSTLEIQRTEQGDSAMYLCASSFNGDQPQHFGDGTRLSIL.

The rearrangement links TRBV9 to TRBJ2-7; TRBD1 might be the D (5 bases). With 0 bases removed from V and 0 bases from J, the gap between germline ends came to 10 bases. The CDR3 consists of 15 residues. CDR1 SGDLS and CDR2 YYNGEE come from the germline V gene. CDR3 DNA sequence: TGTGCCAGCAGCGTAGGATGGGGCTCCTCCTACGAGCAGTACTTC. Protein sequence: CASSVGWGSSYEQYF.

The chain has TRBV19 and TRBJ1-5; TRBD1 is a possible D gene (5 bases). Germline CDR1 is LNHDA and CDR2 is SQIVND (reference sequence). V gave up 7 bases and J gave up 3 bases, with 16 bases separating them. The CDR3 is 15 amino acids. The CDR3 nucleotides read TGTGCCAGTACCCCTTCCGGACATACCAATCAGCCCCAGCATTTT. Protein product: CASTPSGHTNQPQHF.

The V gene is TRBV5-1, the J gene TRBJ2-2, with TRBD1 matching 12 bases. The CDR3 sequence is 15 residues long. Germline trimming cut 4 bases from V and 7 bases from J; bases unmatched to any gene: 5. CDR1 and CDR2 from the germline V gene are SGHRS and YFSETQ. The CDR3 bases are TGCGCCAGCAGCCCGGGACAGGGGGCTATCGGGGAGCTGTTTTTT. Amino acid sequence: CASSPGQGAIGELFF.

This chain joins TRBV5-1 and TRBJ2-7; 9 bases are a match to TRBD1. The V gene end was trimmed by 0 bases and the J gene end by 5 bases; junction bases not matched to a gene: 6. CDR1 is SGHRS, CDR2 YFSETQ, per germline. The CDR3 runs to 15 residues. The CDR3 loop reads CASSLDGDRAHEQYV. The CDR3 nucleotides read TGCGCCAGCAGCTTGGACGGGGACAGGGCCCACGAGCAGTACGTC.

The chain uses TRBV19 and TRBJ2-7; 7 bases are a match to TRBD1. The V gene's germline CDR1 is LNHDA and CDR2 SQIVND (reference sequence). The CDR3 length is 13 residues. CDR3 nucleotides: TGTGCAACCCGCGGACAGGCCTCCTACGAGCAGTACTTC. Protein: CATRGQASYEQYF.

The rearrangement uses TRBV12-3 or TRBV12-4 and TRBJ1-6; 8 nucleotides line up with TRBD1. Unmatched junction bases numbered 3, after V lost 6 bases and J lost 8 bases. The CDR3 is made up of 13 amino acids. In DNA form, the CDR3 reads TGTGCCAGCAGGACAGGGGATCATTCACCCCTCCACTTT. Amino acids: CASRTGDHSPLHF.

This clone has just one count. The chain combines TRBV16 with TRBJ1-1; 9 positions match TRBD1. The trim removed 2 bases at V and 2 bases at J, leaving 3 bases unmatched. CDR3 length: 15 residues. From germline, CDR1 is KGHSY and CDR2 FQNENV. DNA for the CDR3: TGTGCCAGCAGCCAAACAGGGGGCGGAAACACTGAAGCTTTCTTT. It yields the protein CASSQTGGGNTEAFF.

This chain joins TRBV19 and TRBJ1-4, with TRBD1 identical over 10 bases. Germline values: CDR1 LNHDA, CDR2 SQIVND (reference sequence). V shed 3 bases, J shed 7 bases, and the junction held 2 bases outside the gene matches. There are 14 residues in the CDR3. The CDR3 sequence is CASSMTGGLEKLFF. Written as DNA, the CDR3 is TGTGCCAGTAGTATGACAGGGGGCCTTGAAAAACTGTTTTTT. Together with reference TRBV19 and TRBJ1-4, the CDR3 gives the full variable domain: DGGITQSPKYLFRKEGQNVTLSCEQNLNHDAMYWYRQDPGQGLRLIYYSQIVNDFQKGDIAEGYSVSREKKESFPLTVTSAQKNPTAFYLCASSMTGGLEKLFFGSGTQLSVL.

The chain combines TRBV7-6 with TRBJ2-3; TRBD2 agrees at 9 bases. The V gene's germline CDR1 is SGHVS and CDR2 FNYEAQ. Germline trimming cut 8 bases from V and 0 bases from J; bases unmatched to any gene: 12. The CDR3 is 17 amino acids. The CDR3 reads CASFRASGVASTDTQYF. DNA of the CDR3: TGTGCCAGCTTCAGGGCTAGCGGGGTTGCTAGCACAGATACGCAGTATTTT.

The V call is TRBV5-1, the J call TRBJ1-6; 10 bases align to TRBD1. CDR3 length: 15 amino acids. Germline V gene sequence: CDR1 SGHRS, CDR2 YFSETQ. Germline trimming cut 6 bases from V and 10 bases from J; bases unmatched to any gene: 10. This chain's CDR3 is CASTQSGTGVSPLHF. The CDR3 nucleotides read TGCGCCAGCACGCAATCCGGGACAGGGGTCTCACCCCTCCACTTT.

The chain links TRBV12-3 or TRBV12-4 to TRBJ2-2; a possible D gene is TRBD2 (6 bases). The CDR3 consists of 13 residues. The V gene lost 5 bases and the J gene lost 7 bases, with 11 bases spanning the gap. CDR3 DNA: TGTGCCAGCAGTCCTAGCGCTAGCGGGGAGCTGTTTTTT. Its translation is CASSPSASGELFF.

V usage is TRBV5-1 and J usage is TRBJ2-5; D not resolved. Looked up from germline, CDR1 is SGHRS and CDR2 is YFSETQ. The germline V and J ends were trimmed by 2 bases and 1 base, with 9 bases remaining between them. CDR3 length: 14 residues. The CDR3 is CASSFLGPQETQYF. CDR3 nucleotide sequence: TGCGCCAGCAGCTTCCTGGGCCCCCAAGAGACCCAGTACTTC.

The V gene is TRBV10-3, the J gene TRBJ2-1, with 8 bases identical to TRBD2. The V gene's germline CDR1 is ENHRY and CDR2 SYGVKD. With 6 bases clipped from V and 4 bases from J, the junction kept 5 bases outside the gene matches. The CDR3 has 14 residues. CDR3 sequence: CAISGLAEYNEQFF. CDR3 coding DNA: TGTGCCATCAGCGGACTAGCTGAATACAATGAGCAGTTCTTC.

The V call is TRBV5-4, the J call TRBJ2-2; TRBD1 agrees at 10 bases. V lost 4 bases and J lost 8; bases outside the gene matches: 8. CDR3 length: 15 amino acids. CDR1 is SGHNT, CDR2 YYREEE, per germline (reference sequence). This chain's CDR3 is CASSGRQGAWGELFF. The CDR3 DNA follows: TGTGCCAGCAGCGGAAGACAGGGGGCCTGGGGGGAGCTGTTTTTT.

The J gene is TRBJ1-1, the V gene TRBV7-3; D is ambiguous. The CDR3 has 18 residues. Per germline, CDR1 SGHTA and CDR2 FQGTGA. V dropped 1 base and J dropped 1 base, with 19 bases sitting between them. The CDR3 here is CASSLRRITPSGNTEAFF. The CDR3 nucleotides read TGTGCCAGCAGCTTAAGACGAATAACGCCAAGCGGGAACACTGAAGCTTTCTTT.

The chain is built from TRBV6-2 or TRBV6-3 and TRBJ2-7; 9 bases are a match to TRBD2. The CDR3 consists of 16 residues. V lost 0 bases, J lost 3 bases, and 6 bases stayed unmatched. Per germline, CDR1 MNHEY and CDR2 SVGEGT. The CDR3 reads CASSYSTSGGFYEQYV. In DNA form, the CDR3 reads TGTGCCAGCAGTTACTCGACCAGCGGGGGGTTCTACGAGCAGTACGTC.

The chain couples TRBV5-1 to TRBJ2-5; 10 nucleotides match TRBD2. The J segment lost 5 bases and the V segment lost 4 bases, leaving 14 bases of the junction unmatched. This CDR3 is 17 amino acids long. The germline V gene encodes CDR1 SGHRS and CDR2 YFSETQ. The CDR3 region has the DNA TGCGCCAGCAGCCCCCTTTTTAGCGGGGGGACTGGGGAGACCCAGTACTTC. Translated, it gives CASSPLFSGGTGETQYF.